This passage covers 27 T cell receptor beta chains from one sample sequenced in a study of blood T cell repertoires in COVID-19. Clones were read by immunoSEQ multiplex PCR, and TCRdb kept only the in-frame ones, dropping some. The profile covers tens of thousands of clones, with 80% to 85% appearing a single time and roughly a third taken by the ten largest. Material for sequencing was peripheral blood. Receptors originate from a woman aged 80 or over with active or convalescent COVID-19.

In this sample, this clone turned up once. The CDR3 loop reads CASRVGLNTEAFF. The CDR3 region has the DNA TGTGCCAGCAGGGTGGGACTAAACACTGAAGCTTTCTTT. The V and J genes are TRBV2 and TRBJ1-1; D is perhaps TRBD1 (5 bases). Germline-derived CDR1 and CDR2 are SNHLY and FYNNEI. The CDR3 length is 13 residues. Trimming shortened V by 6 bases and J by 2 bases, and 10 bases separated the two germline ends.

About this clone itself: A read error may account for a junction end that differs from germline. This chain uses TRBV6-2 or TRBV6-3 with TRBJ1-1; 7 nucleotides line up with TRBD1. Germline CDR1 MNHEY, CDR2 SVGEGT. The CDR3 contains 15 residues. The CDR3 loop reads CASSHSTGVNTEAFF. In DNA, the CDR3 is TGTGCCAGCAGTCACTCCACAGGGGTGAACACTGAAGCTTTCTTT.

J is TRBJ2-7 and V is TRBV27, with D maybe TRBD2 (7 bases). There are 15 residues in the CDR3. Germline CDR1 and CDR2: MNHEY and SMNVEV (reference sequence). Deletions cut 6 bases from V and 3 bases from J, with 18 bases between. The CDR3, as DNA: TGTGCCAGCAGGGAGGGGGGGACACCACGCTACGAGCAGTACTTC. Amino acids: CASREGGTPRYEQYF.

The J gene is TRBJ2-1, the V gene TRBV29-1, with a tentative D call TRBD1 (6 bases). Germline V gene data show CDR1 as SQVTM and CDR2 as ANQGSEA. V was cut by 6 bases and J by 6 bases, with 15 bases left in between. The CDR3 loop spans 13 amino acids. CDR3 loop: CSVKDSQTNEQFF. The CDR3 DNA is TGCAGCGTCAAGGACAGTCAAACCAATGAGCAGTTCTTC.

The genes are TRBV19 and TRBJ2-1, with a tentative D call TRBD2 (6 bases). V was pared by 8 bases and J by 3 bases, with 14 bases between. The CDR3 runs to 14 residues. Germline CDR1 reads LNHDA; CDR2 reads SQIVND (reference sequence). The CDR3 is CASRRRERYNEQFF. The CDR3 bases are TGTGCCAGTCGACGCCGGGAGCGCTACAATGAGCAGTTCTTC.

This clone was observed a few times. The V gene is TRBV7-9, the J gene TRBJ1-2; 8 bases are shared with TRBD1. The CDR3 extends over 15 amino acids. The germline V gene encodes CDR1 SEHNR and CDR2 FQNEAQ (reference sequence). The J segment lost 7 bases and the V segment lost 5 bases, leaving 12 bases of the junction unmatched. In nucleotides, the CDR3 is TGTGCCAGCAGCCCCAGGACAGGGTTAAGAGGTGGCTACACCTTC. Residues: CASSPRTGLRGGYTF. Based on the CDR3 plus reference TRBV7-9 and TRBJ1-2, the full variable domain is DTGVSQNPRHKITKRGQNVTFRCDPISEHNRLYWYRQTLGQGPEFLTYFQNEAQLEKSRLLSDRFSAERPKGSFSTLEIQRTEQGDSAMYLCASSPRTGLRGGYTFGSGTRLTVV.

In its sample, this clone was seen a few times. This rearrangement joins TRBV18 to TRBJ1-4; D not resolved. CDR3 length: 13 residues. The germline gives CDR1 KGHSH, CDR2 LQKENI. V shed 6 bases and J shed 5 bases, with 10 bases lying between them. The CDR3 DNA reads as TGTGCCAGCTCGGCCAGTCAAAATGAAAAACTGTTTTTT. It is translated as CASSASQNEKLFF.

V and J are TRBV2 and TRBJ1-6; 7 nucleotides align to TRBD1. V was clipped by 4 bases and J by 8 bases; unmatched bases: 5. Germline CDR1 reads SNHLY; CDR2 reads FYNNEI. The CDR3 consists of 14 residues. The CDR3 sequence: CASSAGTVDSPLHF. The CDR3 DNA reads as TGTGCCAGCAGTGCTGGGACAGTGGATTCACCCCTCCACTTT.

This clone was found once. V gene TRBV3-1 (or the pseudogene TRBV3-2) combines with J gene TRBJ2-1; 11 nucleotides align to TRBD2. The CDR3 totals 15 residues. Germline V CDR1 and CDR2: LGHDT, YNNKEL (reference sequence). The V and J ends lost 5 bases and 8 bases, in that order; junction bases with no gene match: 8. In DNA, the CDR3 is TGTGCCAGCAGCTGGCTGGGGACTAGCGGCTATGAGCAGTTCTTC. Its translation: CASSWLGTSGYEQFF.

This clone showed up just a few times. The genes are TRBV19 and TRBJ1-5; the match to TRBD1 covers 8 bases. Trimming took 7 bases from V and 6 from J; bases not matched to a gene: 8. CDR1 is LNHDA, CDR2 SQIVND, per germline (reference sequence). The CDR3 runs 14 residues. The CDR3 protein is CASNLDRGGQPQHF. The CDR3 coding sequence is TGTGCCAGTAATCTTGACAGGGGAGGTCAGCCCCAGCATTTT.

This clone was counted between two and nine times. The chain is built from TRBV5-1 and TRBJ2-1, with 11 bases aligning to TRBD2. The germline V gene encodes CDR1 SGHRS and CDR2 YFSETQ. There are 15 residues in the CDR3. With 4 bases clipped from V and 6 bases from J, the junction kept 6 bases outside the gene matches. The CDR3 protein is CASSPRLAGSNEQFF. The CDR3 bases are TGCGCCAGCAGCCCAAGACTAGCGGGAAGCAATGAGCAGTTCTTC.

The V gene is TRBV5-4, the J gene TRBJ2-1, with 11 positions matching TRBD2. In germline, CDR1 is SGHNT, CDR2 YYREEE (reference sequence). Germline trimming cut 7 bases from V and 9 bases from J; bases unmatched to any gene: 6. CDR3 size: 13 residues. The DNA of the CDR3 is TGTGCCAGCCAACTAGCGGGAGCTGGTGAGCAGTTCTTC. Protein product: CASQLAGAGEQFF.

The V call is TRBV28, the J call TRBJ1-1; TRBD1 matches at 8 bases. Unmatched junction bases numbered 7, after V lost 7 bases and J lost 3 bases. Germline V gene lookup returns CDR1 MDHEN and CDR2 SYDVKM. The CDR3 totals 14 residues. CDR3 protein: CASTVQGAYTEAFF. The DNA of the CDR3 is TGTGCCAGCACAGTCCAGGGGGCGTACACTGAAGCTTTCTTT.

The J gene is TRBJ2-5, the V gene TRBV20-1, with D perhaps matching TRBD1 (5 bases). The CDR3 length is 11 residues. Germline V gene lookup returns CDR1 DFQATT and CDR2 SNEGSKA (reference sequence). The CDR3 loop reads CRAVAGLTQYF. CDR3 coding DNA: TGCAGGGCGGTGGCAGGGTTGACCCAGTACTTC.

The rearrangement joins TRBV5-4 to TRBJ2-1; D perhaps matches TRBD1 (5 bases). The CDR3 is 15 residues long. V was shortened by 0 bases and J by 8 bases, with 15 bases between the two germline ends. Germline lookup yields CDR1 SGHNT and CDR2 YYREEE (reference sequence). The CDR3 loop is CASSLVQVNGDEQFF. As DNA, the CDR3 is TGTGCCAGCAGCTTGGTACAGGTAAATGGCGATGAGCAGTTCTTC.

J is TRBJ2-1 and V is TRBV28; D may be TRBD1 (6 bases). Per the germline V gene, CDR1 is MDHEN and CDR2 is SYDVKM. This CDR3 is built from 15 residues. Between the trimmed V and J ends, which lost 9 bases and 0 bases, there was a span of 15 bases. CDR3 loop: CASRQATSSYNEQFF. CDR3 coding DNA: TGTGCCAGTAGACAGGCCACTAGCTCCTACAATGAGCAGTTCTTC.

This clone turned up a few times. This chain connects TRBV7-9 to TRBJ2-5; D might be TRBD1 (5 bases). Trimming cost V 5 bases and J 5 bases, with 18 bases left between them. CDR3 size: 15 residues. Germline CDR1 is SEHNR and CDR2 is FQNEAQ (reference sequence). CDR3 sequence: CASSPPRAGRETQYF. CDR3 nucleotide sequence: TGTGCCAGCAGCCCGCCCAGGGCAGGACGCGAGACCCAGTACTTC.

The chain joins TRBV15 to TRBJ1-1; the match to TRBD1 covers 8 bases. Germline CDR1 reads LNHNV; CDR2 reads YYDKDF (reference sequence). Unmatched junction bases numbered 7, after V lost 5 bases and J lost 5 bases. The CDR3 has 14 residues. The DNA of the CDR3 is TGTGCCACCAGCCTACATAACAGGGGGACTGAAGCTTTCTTT. As protein: CATSLHNRGTEAFF.

The chain recombines TRBV29-1 with TRBJ2-7; the match to TRBD2 covers 12 bases. The ends lost 4 bases at V and 5 bases at J; junction bases unmatched: 0. The CDR3 runs 12 residues. Germline values: CDR1 SQVTM, CDR2 ANQGSEA. CDR3 residues: CSVGLAGDEQYF. CDR3 bases: TGCAGCGTTGGACTAGCGGGAGACGAGCAGTACTTC.

The chain combines TRBV6-5 with TRBJ1-2; perhaps TRBD1 as D (5 bases). The CDR3 has 14 residues. The V end lost 0 bases, the J end lost 8 bases, and 13 bases lay between the germline ends. Germline-derived CDR1 and CDR2 are MNHEY and SVGAGI. The CDR3 bases are TGTGCCAGCAGTTACTCGTGGCAGGGTGTAGGCTACACCTTC. This gives the protein CASSYSWQGVGYTF.

This chain joins TRBV3-1 (or the pseudogene TRBV3-2) and TRBJ2-5; 13 nucleotides line up with TRBD2. The CDR3 is 20 amino acids. Germline lookup yields CDR1 LGHDT and CDR2 YNNKEL (reference sequence). Unmatched junction bases numbered 20, after V lost 3 bases and J lost 7 bases. The CDR3 nucleotides read TGTGCCAGCAGCCATGCACCGGGACTAGCGGGATCGGGTCGATGGGGGACCCAGTACTTC. It encodes CASSHAPGLAGSGRWGTQYF.

This clone was picked up a small number of times. The chain joins TRBV19 to TRBJ2-3; tentative D call: TRBD2 (6 bases). The CDR3 totals 16 residues. The ends were cut back, 3 bases at V and 1 base at J, with 14 bases in the middle. CDR1 and CDR2 (germline): LNHDA, SQIVND (reference sequence). The CDR3 DNA is TGTGCCAGTAGTATTGGCCAGGCGGGACGCACAGATACGCAGTATTTT. Translation: CASSIGQAGRTDTQYF. Full variable domain (remainder filled in from reference TRBV19 and TRBJ2-3): DGGITQSPKYLFRKEGQNVTLSCEQNLNHDAMYWYRQDPGQGLRLIYYSQIVNDFQKGDIAEGYSVSREKKESFPLTVTSAQKNPTAFYLCASSIGQAGRTDTQYFGPGTRLTVL.

The chain links TRBV11-2 to TRBJ2-3; 8 bases match TRBD2. The germline CDR1 and CDR2 sequences are SGHAT and FQNNGV. The J segment lost 4 bases and the V segment lost 2 bases, leaving 8 bases of the junction unmatched. This CDR3 is 16 amino acids long. The CDR3 DNA sequence: TGTGCCAGCAGCTTAACCCCTGGCGGGGGGTCAGATACGCAGTATTTT. As protein: CASSLTPGGGSDTQYF. The whole variable domain, filled in from reference TRBV11-2 and TRBJ2-3, reads EAGVAQSPRYKIIEKRQSVAFWCNPISGHATLYWYQQILGQGPKLLIQFQNNGVVDDSQLPKDRFSAERLKGVDSTLKIQPAKLEDSAVYLCASSLTPGGGSDTQYFGPGTRLTVL.

The chain carries TRBV6-9 and TRBJ2-3, with 8 bases aligning to TRBD1. This CDR3 has 15 residues. Germline V gene sequence: CDR1 MNHGY, CDR2 SVAAGI. The trim removed 4 bases at V and 5 bases at J, leaving 8 bases unmatched. CDR3 amino acids: CASSWGQGAGDTQYF. The CDR3 DNA reads TGTGCCAGCAGTTGGGGGCAGGGGGCAGGAGATACGCAGTATTTT.

The CDR3 bases are TGCGCCAGCAGCTTACAGGGCGAGCAGCCCCAGCATTTT. It specifies CASSLQGEQPQHF. The chain links TRBV5-1 to TRBJ1-5; tentatively, D is TRBD1 (6 bases). In germline, CDR1 is SGHRS, CDR2 YFSETQ. Between the trimmed V and J ends, which lost 2 bases and 7 bases, there was a span of 10 bases. The CDR3 has 13 residues.

CDR3 in DNA: TGTGCCAGCAGTTACCCCCCAGCAGGCACGCAGTATTTT. Translated: CASSYPPAGTQYF. The chain employs TRBV6-2 or TRBV6-3 and TRBJ2-3; D is unresolved. The V gene's germline CDR1 is MNHEY and CDR2 SVGEGT. Trimming pared 2 bases from V and 9 bases from J, leaving 12 bases between. The CDR3 covers 13 residues.

The chain has TRBV28 and TRBJ1-2; maybe TRBD1 (6 bases). Germline V gene lookup returns CDR1 MDHEN and CDR2 SYDVKM. Trimming removed 6 bases at V and 4 bases at J, with 18 bases between. The CDR3 consists of 15 residues. The CDR3 DNA reads TGTGCCAGCAGCCTACAGGGAATGGTGCTCTATGGCTACACCTTC. This codes for CASSLQGMVLYGYTF.